This record looks at one TCR beta chain sequence and its context. Its antigen target is currently unknown. No base qualities exist here, and no much larger clone lies one base off it. TCR libraries were generated with the immunoSEQ multiplex PCR assay, using TCR-beta and/or TCR-alpha/delta assays for each sample. The amplified TCR libraries were sequenced on the Illumina high-throughput platform. As for how the authors treated the data: Clustering and dimensionality reduction relied on pairwise TCRdist distances among GMM-specific receptors from T cells that were either sorted ex vivo or expanded in vitro. Each clinical repertoire received a mean NN-distance score, defined as the average TCRdist to the nearest 10% of tetramer-positive reference sequences. GEM TCR motif frequency was calculated as the fraction of unique TCRs that matched known GEM sequences in V/J usage and CDR3 length. Linear discriminant analysis with leave-one-out cross-validation, implemented in scikit-learn, was used to classify active tuberculosis. TCRdb limited this immuneACCESS table to in-frame rearrangements with V and J called. A share of clones is missing; checked studies link under half to unresolved V genes, and the rest is unexplained. V, J and clone size are taken as reported in that table, and D and trimming were inferred from the DNA itself. The sample table records around 19,000 clones; 80% to 90% of these occur just once. Clones ranked in the top ten supply under 15% of the sample.

The record originates from a study of T cells in tuberculosis (dated by TCRdb to the late 2010s). Background for the entire study: The study combined CD1B tetramers and high-throughput TCR immunosequencing to characterize T cells specific for the mycobacterial lipid antigen glucose monomycolate (GMM). With approximately 11 people per group, a South African clinical cohort compared IGRA-negative adolescents, IGRA-positive adolescents with latent tuberculosis, and adults with active tuberculosis.

On the study overall, not on this receptor specifically: Clinical samples were chosen by availability of cryopreserved specimens, and active tuberculosis cases were adults while controls were adolescents. Active tuberculosis TCR-alpha repertoires showed smaller mean NN-distances to GMM-specific TCRs than IGRA-negative controls, suggesting clonal expansion of these TCRs. Using GEM motif frequencies, a classifier achieved around 70% accuracy, whereas a classifier built on the diverse GMM-specific repertoire got to approximately 87% accuracy (AUROC 0.90). Smaller NN-distances were partly driven by shorter CDR3-alpha lengths in active tuberculosis patients, and statistical significance was not reached for the TCR-beta difference.

At study entry, a tuberculin skin test and the QuantiFERON-TB GOLD In-Tube IGRA were used to screen adolescents for latent tuberculosis infection. Unsorted cryopreserved PBMC were immunosequenced, covering on average around 100,000 T cells per clinical donor. Eleven high schools in the Worcester region of the Western Cape, South Africa, served as enrollment sites for adolescents aged 12 to 18 years. Around 10 M. tuberculosis-infected adolescents and around ten uninfected adolescents were selected, with the two groups matched for age and sex. PBMC from adolescents were isolated by density centrifugation from freshly drawn heparinized blood and were then cryopreserved. Ends trimmed: V by 5 bases, J by 11 bases; bases unmatched to a gene: 5. The CDR3 covers 13 residues, taking in both the cysteine and the phenylalanine. The CDR3 DNA has 39 bases and is translated from base 1. CDR1 MDHEN and CDR2 SYDVKM were looked up in the germline V gene.

The chain is made from TRBV28 and TRBJ1-6, with TRBD1 identical over 8 junction bases. The clonotype comes from a donor aged 10 to 29 with latent tuberculosis or without tuberculosis infection. Sequencing input: PBMCs. The CDR3 reads as follows: CASSRGQGPPLHF. The bases are TGTGCCAGCAGTCGCGGACAGGGCCCACCCCTCCACTTT.